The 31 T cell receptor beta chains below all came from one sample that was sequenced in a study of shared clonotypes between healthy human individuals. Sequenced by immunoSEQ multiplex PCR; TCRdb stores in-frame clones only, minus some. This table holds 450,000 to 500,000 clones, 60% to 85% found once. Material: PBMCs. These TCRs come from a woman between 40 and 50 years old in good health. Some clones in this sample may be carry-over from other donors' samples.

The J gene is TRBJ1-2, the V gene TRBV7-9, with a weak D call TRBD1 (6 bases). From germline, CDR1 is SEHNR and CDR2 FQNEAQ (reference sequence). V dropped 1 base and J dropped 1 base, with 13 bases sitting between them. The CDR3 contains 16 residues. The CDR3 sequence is CASSLVPPQGNYGYTF. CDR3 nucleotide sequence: TGTGCCAGCAGCTTAGTACCCCCACAGGGTAACTATGGCTACACCTTC. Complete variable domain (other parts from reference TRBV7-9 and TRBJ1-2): DTGVSQNPRHKITKRGQNVTFRCDPISEHNRLYWYRQTLGQGPEFLTYFQNEAQLEKSRLLSDRFSAERPKGSFSTLEIQRTEQGDSAMYLCASSLVPPQGNYGYTFGSGTRLTVV.

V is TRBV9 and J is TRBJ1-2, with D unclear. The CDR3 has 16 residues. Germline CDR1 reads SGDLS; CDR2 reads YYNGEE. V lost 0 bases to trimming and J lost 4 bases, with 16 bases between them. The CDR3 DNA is TGTGCCAGCAGCGTAGGAGGTTGGAACCAACTCTATGGCTACACCTTC. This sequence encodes CASSVGGWNQLYGYTF.

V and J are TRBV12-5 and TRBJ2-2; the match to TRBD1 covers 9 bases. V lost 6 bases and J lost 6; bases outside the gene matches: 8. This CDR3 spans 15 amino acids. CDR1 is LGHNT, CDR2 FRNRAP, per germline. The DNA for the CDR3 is TGTGCTAGTGGCCTTGACAGGGGGGACGCCGGGGAGCTGTTTTTT. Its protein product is CASGLDRGDAGELFF.

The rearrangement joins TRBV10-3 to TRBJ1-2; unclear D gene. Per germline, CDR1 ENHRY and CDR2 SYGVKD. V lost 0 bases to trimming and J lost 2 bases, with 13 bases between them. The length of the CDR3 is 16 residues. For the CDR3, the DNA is TGTGCCATCAGTGAGTCGTTTGGCGGATTAAACTATGGCTACACCTTC. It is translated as CAISESFGGLNYGYTF.

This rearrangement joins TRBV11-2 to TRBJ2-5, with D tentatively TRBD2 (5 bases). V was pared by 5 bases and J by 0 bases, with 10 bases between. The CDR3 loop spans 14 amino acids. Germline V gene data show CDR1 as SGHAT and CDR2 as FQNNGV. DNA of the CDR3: TGTGCCAGCAGCCCGGAGGTAGACCAAGAGACCCAGTACTTC. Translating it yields CASSPEVDQETQYF.

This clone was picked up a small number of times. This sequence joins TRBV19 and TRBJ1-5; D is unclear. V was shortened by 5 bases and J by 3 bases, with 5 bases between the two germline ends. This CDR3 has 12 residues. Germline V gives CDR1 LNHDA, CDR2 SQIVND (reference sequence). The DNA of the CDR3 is TGTGCCAGTAGTGGGCTCAATCAGCCCCAGCATTTT. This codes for CASSGLNQPQHF.

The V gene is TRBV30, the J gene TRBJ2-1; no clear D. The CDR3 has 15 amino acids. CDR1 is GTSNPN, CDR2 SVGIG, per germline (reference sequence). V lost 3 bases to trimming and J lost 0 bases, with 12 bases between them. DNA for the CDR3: TGTGCCTGGAGGATTAAGGTCCCCTCCTACAATGAGCAGTTCTTC. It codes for CAWRIKVPSYNEQFF.

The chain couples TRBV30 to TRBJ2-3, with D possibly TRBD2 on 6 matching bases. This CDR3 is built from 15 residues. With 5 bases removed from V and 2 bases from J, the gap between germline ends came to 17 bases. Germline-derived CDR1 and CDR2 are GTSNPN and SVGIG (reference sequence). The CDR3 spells CAWELATTSTDTQYF. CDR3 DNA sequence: TGTGCCTGGGAACTAGCTACTACGTCCACAGATACGCAGTATTTT.

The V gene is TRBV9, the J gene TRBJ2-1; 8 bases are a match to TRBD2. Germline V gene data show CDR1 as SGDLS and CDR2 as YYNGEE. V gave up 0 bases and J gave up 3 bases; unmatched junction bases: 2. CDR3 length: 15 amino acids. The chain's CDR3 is CASSVAGGRYNEQFF. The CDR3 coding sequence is TGTGCCAGCAGCGTAGCGGGAGGGCGCTACAATGAGCAGTTCTTC.

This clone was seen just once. CDR3 nucleotide sequence: TGTGCCAGCAGTTTATCCCGAGAACTTGACTCTGGCTACACCTTC. Protein: CASSLSRELDSGYTF. This rearrangement joins TRBV27 to TRBJ1-2; no clear D. V shed 0 bases and J shed 7 bases, with 15 bases lying between them. The CDR3 is 15 residues long. Germline V lookup: CDR1 MNHEY, CDR2 SMNVEV (reference sequence).

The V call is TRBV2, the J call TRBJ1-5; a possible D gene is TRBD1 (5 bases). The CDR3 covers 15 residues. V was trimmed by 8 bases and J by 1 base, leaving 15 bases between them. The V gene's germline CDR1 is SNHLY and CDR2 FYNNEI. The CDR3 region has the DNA TGTGCCAGCGATTATCAGGGAGGAAGCAATCAGCCCCAGCATTTT. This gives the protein CASDYQGGSNQPQHF.

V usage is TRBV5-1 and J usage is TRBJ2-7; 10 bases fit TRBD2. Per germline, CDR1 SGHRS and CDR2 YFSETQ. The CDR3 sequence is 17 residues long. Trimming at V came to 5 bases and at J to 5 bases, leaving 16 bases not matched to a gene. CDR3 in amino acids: CASSALASGSFIHEQYF. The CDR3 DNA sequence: TGCGCCAGCAGTGCATTGGCTAGCGGGAGTTTTATCCACGAGCAGTACTTC.

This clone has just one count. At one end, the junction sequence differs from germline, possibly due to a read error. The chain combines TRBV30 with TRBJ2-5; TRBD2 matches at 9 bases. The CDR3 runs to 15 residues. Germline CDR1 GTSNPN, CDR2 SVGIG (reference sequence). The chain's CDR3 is CAWGVGLARGETQYF. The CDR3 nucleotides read TGTGCCTGGGGTGTTGGACTAGCGAGGGGAGAGACCCAGTACTTC.

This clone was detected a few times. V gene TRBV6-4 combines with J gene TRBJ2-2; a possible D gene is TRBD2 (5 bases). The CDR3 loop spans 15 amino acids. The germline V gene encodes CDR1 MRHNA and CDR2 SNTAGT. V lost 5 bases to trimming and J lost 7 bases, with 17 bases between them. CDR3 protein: CASSPDLGVIGELFF. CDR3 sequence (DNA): TGTGCCAGCAGTCCTGATCTGGGAGTAATCGGGGAGCTGTTTTTT.

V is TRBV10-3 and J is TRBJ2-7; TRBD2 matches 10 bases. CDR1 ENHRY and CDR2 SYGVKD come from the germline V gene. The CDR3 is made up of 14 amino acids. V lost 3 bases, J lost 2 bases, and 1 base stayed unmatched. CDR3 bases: TGTGCCATCAGTGAACTAGCGGGAACCTACGAGCAGTACTTC. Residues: CAISELAGTYEQYF.

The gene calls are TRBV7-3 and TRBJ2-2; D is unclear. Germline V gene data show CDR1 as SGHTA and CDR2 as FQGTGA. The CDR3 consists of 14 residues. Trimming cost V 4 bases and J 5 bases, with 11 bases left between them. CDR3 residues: CASSSPGYTGELFF. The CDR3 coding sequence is TGTGCCAGCAGCTCTCCAGGTTATACCGGGGAGCTGTTTTTT.

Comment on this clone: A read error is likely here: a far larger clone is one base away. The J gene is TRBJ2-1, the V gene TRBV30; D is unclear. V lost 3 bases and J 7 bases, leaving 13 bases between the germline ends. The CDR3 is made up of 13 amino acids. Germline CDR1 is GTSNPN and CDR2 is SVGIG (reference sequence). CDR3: CAWRTERLNEQFF. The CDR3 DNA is TGTGCCTGGAGAACAGAGAGGTTGAATGAGCAGTTCTTC.

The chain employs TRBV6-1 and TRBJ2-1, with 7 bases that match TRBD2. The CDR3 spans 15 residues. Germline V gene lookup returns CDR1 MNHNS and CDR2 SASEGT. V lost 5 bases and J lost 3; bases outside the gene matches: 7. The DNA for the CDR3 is TGTGCCAGCAGTATGATTACTAGCGACTACAATGAGCAGTTCTTC. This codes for CASSMITSDYNEQFF.

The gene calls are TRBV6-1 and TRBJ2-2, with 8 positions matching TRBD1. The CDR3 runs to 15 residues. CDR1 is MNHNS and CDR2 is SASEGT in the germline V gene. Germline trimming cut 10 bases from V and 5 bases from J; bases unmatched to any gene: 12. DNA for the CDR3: TGTGCCACTCACCGGGGACAGGAGGGTACCGGGGAGCTGTTTTTT. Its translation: CATHRGQEGTGELFF.

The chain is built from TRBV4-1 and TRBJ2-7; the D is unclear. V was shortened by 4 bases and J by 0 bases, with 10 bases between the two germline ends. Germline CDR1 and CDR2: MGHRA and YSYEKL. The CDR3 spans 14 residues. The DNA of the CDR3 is TGCGCCAGCAGCCCCCGACTGAGCTCCTACGAGCAGTACTTC. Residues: CASSPRLSSYEQYF.

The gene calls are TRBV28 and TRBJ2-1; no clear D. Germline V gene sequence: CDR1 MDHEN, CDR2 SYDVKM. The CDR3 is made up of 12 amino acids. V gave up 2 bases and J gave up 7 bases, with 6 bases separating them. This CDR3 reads CASSLGWNEQFF. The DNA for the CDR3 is TGTGCCAGCAGTTTAGGGTGGAATGAGCAGTTCTTC.

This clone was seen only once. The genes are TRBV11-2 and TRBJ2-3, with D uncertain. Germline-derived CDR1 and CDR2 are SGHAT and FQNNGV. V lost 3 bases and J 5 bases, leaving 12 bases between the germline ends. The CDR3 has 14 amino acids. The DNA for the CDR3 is TGTGCCAGCAGCTTCGCCCAATGGGGAGATACGCAGTATTTT. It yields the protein CASSFAQWGDTQYF.

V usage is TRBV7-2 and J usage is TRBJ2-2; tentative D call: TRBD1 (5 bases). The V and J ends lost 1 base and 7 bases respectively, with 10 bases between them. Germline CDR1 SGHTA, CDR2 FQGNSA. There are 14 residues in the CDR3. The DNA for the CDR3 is TGTGCCAGCAGCTTAGGAGGACATCTCGGGGAGCTGTTTTTT. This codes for CASSLGGHLGELFF.

The chain's CDR3 is CASSESPTGNTEAFF. CDR3 DNA sequence: TGCGCCAGCAGCGAAAGTCCGACAGGGAACACTGAAGCTTTCTTT. This rearrangement joins TRBV5-1 to TRBJ1-1; the D gene is possibly TRBD1 (6 bases). CDR3 length: 15 amino acids. Trimming left V 4 bases short and J 1 base short, with 14 bases between. Germline lookup yields CDR1 SGHRS and CDR2 YFSETQ.

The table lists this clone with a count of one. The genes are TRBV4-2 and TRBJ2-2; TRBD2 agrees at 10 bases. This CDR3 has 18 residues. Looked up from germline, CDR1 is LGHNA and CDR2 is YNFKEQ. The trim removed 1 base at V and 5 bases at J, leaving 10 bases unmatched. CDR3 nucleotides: TGTGCCAGCAGCCAAGCCCCGCCCCTAGCGGGAGATACCGGGGAGCTGTTTTTT. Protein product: CASSQAPPLAGDTGELFF.

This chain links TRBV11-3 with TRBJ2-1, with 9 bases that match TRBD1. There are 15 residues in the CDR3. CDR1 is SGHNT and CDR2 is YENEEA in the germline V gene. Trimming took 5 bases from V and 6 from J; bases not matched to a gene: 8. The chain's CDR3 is CASSRGQGGGNEQFF. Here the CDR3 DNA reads TGTGCCAGCAGCCGGGGACAGGGTGGAGGCAATGAGCAGTTCTTC.

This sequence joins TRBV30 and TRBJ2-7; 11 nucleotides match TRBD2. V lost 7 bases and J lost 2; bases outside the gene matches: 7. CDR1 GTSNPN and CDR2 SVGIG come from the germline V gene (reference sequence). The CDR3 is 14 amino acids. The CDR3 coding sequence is TGTGCCTCCTTAGCGGGAGGGCCGACCTACGAGCAGTACTTC. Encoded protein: CASLAGGPTYEQYF.

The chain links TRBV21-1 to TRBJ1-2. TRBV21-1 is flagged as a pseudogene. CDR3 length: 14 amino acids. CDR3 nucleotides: TGTGCCAGCAGCAAAAAATCAGGGAGACGTGGCTACACCTTC. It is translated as CASSKKSGRRGYTF.

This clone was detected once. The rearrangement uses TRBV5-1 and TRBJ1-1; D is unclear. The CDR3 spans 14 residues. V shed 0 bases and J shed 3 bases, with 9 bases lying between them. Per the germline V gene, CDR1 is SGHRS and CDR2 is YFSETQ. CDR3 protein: CASSLVGQDTEAFF. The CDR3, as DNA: TGCGCCAGCAGCTTGGTTGGTCAGGACACTGAAGCTTTCTTT.

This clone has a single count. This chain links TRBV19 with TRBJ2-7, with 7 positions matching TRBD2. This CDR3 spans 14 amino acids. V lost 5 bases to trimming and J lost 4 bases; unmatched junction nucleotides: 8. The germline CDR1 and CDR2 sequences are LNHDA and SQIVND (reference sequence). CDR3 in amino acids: CASSRDYPRYEQYF. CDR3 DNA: TGTGCCAGTAGTCGGGACTACCCGCGATACGAGCAGTACTTC.

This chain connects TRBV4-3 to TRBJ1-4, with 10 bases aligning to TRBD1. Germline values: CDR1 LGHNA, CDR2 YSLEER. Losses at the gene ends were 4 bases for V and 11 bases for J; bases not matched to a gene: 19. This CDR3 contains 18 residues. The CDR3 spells CASSLRPPGQGTQEKLFF. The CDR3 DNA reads TGCGCCAGCAGCCTACGCCCACCGGGACAGGGGACGCAGGAGAAACTGTTTTTT.